The present TCR beta chain was sequenced within a study of control samples from healthy donors and cancer patients. Trimming removed 2 bases from V and 0 bases from J, with 11 bases in between. This CDR3 region has 16 residues. In germline, CDR1 is KGHSY, CDR2 FQNENV. Measured with immunoSEQ multiplex PCR; TCRdb has only the in-frame clones, and not every one. The data show 51,000 or so clones, under 90% seen once. Sequenced input: blood. The TCR originated in a man between 65 and 85 years old in good health. The V call is TRBV16, the J call TRBJ1-5; no definite D call. The CDR3 region is CASSQGSEYSNQPQHF. The CDR3 DNA follows: TGTGCCAGCAGCCAAGGCTCGGAATATAGCAATCAGCCCCAGCATTTT.